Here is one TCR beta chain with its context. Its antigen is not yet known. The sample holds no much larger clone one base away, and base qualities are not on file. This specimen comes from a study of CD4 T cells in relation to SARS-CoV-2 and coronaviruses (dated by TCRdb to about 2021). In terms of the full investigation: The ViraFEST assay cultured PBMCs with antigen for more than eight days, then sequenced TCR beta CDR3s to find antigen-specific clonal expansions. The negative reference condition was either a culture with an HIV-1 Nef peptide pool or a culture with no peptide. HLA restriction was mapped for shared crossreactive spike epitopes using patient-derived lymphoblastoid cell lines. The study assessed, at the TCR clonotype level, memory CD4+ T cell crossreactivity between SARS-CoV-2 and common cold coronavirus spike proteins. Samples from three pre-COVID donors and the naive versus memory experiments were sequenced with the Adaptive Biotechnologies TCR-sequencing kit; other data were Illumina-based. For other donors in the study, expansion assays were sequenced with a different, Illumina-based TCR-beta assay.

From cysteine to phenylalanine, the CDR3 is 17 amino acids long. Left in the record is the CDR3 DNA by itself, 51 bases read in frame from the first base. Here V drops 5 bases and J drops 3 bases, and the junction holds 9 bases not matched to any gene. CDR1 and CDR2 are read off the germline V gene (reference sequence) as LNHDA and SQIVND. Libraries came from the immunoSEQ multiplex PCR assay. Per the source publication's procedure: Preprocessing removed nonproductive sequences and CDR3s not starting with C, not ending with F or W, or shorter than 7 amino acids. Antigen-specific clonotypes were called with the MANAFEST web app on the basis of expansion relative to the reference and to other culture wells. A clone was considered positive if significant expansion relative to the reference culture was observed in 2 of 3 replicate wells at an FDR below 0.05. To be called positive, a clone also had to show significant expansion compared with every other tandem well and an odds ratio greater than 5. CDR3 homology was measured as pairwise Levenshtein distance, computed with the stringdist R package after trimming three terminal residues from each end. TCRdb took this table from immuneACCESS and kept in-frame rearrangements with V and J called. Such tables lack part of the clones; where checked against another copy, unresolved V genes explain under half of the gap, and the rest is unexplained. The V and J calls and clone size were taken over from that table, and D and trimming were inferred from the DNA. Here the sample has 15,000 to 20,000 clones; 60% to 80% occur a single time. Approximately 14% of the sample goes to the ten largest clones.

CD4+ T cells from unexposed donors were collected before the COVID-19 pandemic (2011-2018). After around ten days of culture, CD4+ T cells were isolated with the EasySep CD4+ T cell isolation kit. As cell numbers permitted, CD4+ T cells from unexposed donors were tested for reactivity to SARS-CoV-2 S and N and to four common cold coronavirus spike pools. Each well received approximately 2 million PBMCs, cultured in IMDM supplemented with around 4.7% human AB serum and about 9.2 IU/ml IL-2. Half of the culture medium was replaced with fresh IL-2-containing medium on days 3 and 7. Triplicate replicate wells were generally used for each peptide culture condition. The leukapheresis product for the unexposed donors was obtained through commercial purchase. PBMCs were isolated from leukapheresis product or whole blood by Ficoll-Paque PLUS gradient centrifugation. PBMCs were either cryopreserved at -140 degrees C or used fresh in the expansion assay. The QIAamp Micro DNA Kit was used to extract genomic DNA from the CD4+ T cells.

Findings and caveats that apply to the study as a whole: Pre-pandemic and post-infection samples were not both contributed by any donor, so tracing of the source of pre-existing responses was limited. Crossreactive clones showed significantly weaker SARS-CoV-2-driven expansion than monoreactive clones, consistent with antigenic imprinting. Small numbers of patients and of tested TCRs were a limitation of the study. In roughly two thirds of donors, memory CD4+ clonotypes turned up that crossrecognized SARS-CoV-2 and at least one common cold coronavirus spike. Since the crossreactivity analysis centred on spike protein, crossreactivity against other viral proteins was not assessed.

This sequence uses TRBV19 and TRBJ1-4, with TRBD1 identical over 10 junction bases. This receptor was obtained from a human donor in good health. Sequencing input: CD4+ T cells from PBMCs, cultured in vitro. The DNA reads TGTGCCAGTAGTGACAGGGGGCTATTATTGTCTAATGAAAAACTGTTTTTT. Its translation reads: CASSDRGLLLSNEKLFF.